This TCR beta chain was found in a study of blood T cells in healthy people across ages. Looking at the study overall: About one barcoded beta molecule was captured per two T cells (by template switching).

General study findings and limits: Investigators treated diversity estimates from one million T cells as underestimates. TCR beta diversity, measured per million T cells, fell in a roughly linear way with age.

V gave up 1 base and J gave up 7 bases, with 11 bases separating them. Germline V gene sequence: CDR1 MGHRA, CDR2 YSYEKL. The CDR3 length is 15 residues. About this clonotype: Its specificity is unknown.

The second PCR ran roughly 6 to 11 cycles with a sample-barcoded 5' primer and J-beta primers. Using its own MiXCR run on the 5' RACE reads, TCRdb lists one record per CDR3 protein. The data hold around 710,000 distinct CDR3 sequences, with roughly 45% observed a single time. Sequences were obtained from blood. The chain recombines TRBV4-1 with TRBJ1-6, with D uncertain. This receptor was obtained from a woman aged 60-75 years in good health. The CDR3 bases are TGCGCCAGCAGCCAAGGTCTAATGACCAATTCACCCCTCCACTTT. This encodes CASSQGLMTNSPLHF.